This entry lists 30 T cell receptor beta chains sequenced from one sample in a study of T cell changes during pregnancy in multiple sclerosis. Some clones are missing from TCRdb's copy, which holds only in-frame ones; the method was immunoSEQ multiplex PCR. The sample yields 50,000 to 65,000 clones, 90% seen once. The sample in question was peripheral blood, obtained in the third trimester of pregnancy. Receptors were obtained from a female donor in good health, enrolled as a control in a pregnancy study.

V and J are TRBV6-1 and TRBJ2-3; 7 nucleotides agree with TRBD2. With 8 bases clipped from V and 2 bases from J, the junction kept 4 bases outside the gene matches. Germline lookup yields CDR1 MNHNS and CDR2 SASEGT. The CDR3 runs 13 residues. This CDR3 is CASLGLNTDTQYF. CDR3 DNA sequence: TGTGCCAGCTTGGGACTAAACACAGATACGCAGTATTTT.

This clone has a single count. The chain has TRBV11-2 and TRBJ2-3; maybe TRBD1 (5 bases). The CDR3 extends over 14 amino acids. Between the trimmed V and J ends, which lost 3 bases and 4 bases, there was a span of 11 bases. From germline, CDR1 is SGHAT and CDR2 FQNNGV. The CDR3 DNA is TGTGCCAGCAGCTTTGAGTCCAGGGCAGATACGCAGTATTTT. Translating gives CASSFESRADTQYF.

V usage is TRBV15 and J usage is TRBJ2-7; 9 nucleotides line up with TRBD1. CDR1 is LNHNV and CDR2 is YYDKDF in the germline V gene (reference sequence). The CDR3 spans 13 residues. Losses at the gene ends were 3 bases for V and 4 bases for J; bases not matched to a gene: 1. Here the CDR3 reads CATSRTGGYEQYF. CDR3 DNA sequence: TGTGCCACCAGCAGGACAGGGGGGTACGAGCAGTACTTC.

This sequence joins TRBV10-1 and TRBJ2-7; the match to TRBD2 covers 9 bases. Germline V gene sequence: CDR1 WNHNN, CDR2 SYGVQD (reference sequence). The junction had 30 bases not matched to a gene; V was cut back by 6 bases and J by 3 bases. The CDR3 covers 22 residues. CDR3 nucleotides: TGCGCCAGCAGCCGCGACAGGGCAACCGTAAAGGTAGCGGGAGCTGAACGCTACGAGCAGTACTTC. It codes for CASSRDRATVKVAGAERYEQYF.

The genes are TRBV21-1 and TRBJ1-2. TRBV21-1 is classified as a pseudogene. The CDR3 length is 12 residues. The CDR3 DNA follows: TGTGCCAGCAGCCTAAATCGGGGGGGCTACACCTTC. The encoded protein is CASSLNRGGYTF.

This sequence joins TRBV6-5 and TRBJ2-1, with TRBD2 matching 7 bases. The CDR3 is 14 amino acids. The germline gives CDR1 MNHEY, CDR2 SVGAGI. J gave up 3 bases and V 9 bases, and 8 bases lay outside the gene matches. CDR3: CASRTRRHYNEQFF. The CDR3, as DNA: TGTGCCAGTCGGACTAGGCGGCACTACAATGAGCAGTTCTTC.

The V call is TRBV5-1, the J call TRBJ2-3, with 14 bases identical to TRBD2. The CDR3 has 19 residues. V lost 4 bases and J lost 1; bases outside the gene matches: 11. Per germline, CDR1 SGHRS and CDR2 YFSETQ. CDR3 coding DNA: TGCGCCAGCAGCCTGAAGGGACTAGCGGGAGTACAGGGCACAGATACGCAGTATTTT. As protein: CASSLKGLAGVQGTDTQYF. The entire variable domain, with the rest obtained from reference TRBV5-1 and TRBJ2-3, is as follows: KAGVTQTPRYLIKTRGQQVTLSCSPISGHRSVSWYQQTPGQGLQFLFEYFSETQRNKGNFPGRFSGRQFSNSRSEMNVSTLELGDSALYLCASSLKGLAGVQGTDTQYFGPGTRLTVL.

V is TRBV30 and J is TRBJ2-7; D remains ambiguous. The CDR3 runs to 14 residues. Trimming removed 4 bases from V and 3 bases from J, with 16 bases in between. CDR1 is GTSNPN, CDR2 SVGIG, per germline (reference sequence). The CDR3 protein is CAWIPSNSVYEQYF. The CDR3 nucleotides read TGTGCCTGGATACCCTCAAACTCGGTCTACGAGCAGTACTTC.

V and J are TRBV30 and TRBJ1-2, with 10 bases fitting TRBD1. V lost 0 bases to trimming and J lost 7 bases; unmatched junction nucleotides: 2. Per germline, CDR1 GTSNPN and CDR2 SVGIG (reference sequence). This CDR3 has 13 residues. DNA for the CDR3: TGTGCCTGGAGTGTATGGGACAGGGGTGGCTACACCTTC. As protein: CAWSVWDRGGYTF.

This chain connects TRBV7-2 to TRBJ2-7; 9 nucleotides agree with TRBD2. The V gene end was trimmed by 1 base and the J gene end by 4 bases; junction bases not matched to a gene: 5. The length of the CDR3 is 15 residues. The V gene's germline CDR1 is SGHTA and CDR2 FQGNSA. The CDR3 protein is CASSLEAAGGYEQYF. The CDR3 coding sequence is TGTGCCAGCAGCTTAGAGGCAGCGGGGGGTTACGAGCAGTACTTC.

The rearrangement links TRBV5-8 to TRBJ1-3, with D unresolved. This CDR3 contains 15 residues. Germline values: CDR1 SGHTS, CDR2 YDEGEE. V shed 1 base and J shed 4 bases, with 12 bases lying between them. DNA of the CDR3: TGTGCCAGCAGCTTGTTTCAGGCCGTCGGAAACACCATATATTTT. This gives the protein CASSLFQAVGNTIYF. The full variable domain, its missing parts supplied by reference TRBV5-8 and TRBJ1-3, is EAGVTQSPTHLIKTRGQQATLRCSPISGHTSVYWYQQALGLGLQFLLWYDEGEERNRGNFPPRFSGRQFPNYSSELNVNALELEDSALYLCASSLFQAVGNTIYFGEGSWLTVV.

The chain is built from TRBV30 and TRBJ2-5, with D unclear. Germline CDR1 GTSNPN, CDR2 SVGIG (reference sequence). The CDR3 is 11 amino acids. V lost 1 base and J lost 7, with 7 bases in between. The CDR3 DNA reads as TGTGCCTGGAGTGGAGATCGGACCCAGTACTTC. It translates to CAWSGDRTQYF.

This chain links TRBV27 with TRBJ1-1; a weak D match, TRBD1 (6 bases). Trimming removed 10 bases from V and 4 bases from J, with 19 bases in between. CDR1 MNHEY and CDR2 SMNVEV come from the germline V gene (reference sequence). The CDR3 extends over 14 amino acids. CDR3 in DNA: TGTGCCACCCAACGGGCAGGGGTCGTCACTGAAGCTTTCTTT. It is translated as CATQRAGVVTEAFF.

The chain recombines TRBV2 with TRBJ1-2; D gene uncertain. V was clipped by 6 bases and J by 5 bases, with 10 bases between them. Germline lookup yields CDR1 SNHLY and CDR2 FYNNEI. This CDR3 contains 12 residues. Written as DNA, the CDR3 is TGTGCCAGCAGCGTCCAGTTTTATGGCTACACCTTC. This translates into CASSVQFYGYTF.

This clone was recorded only once. The chain combines TRBV9 with TRBJ2-2, with D possibly TRBD2 on 5 matching bases. Per the germline V gene, CDR1 is SGDLS and CDR2 is YYNGEE. The CDR3 covers 14 residues. V was pared by 7 bases and J by 3 bases, with 13 bases between. This CDR3 is CASGETYYTGELFF. For the CDR3, the DNA is TGTGCCAGCGGGGAGACCTACTACACCGGGGAGCTGTTTTTT.

This clone was seen only once. This rearrangement joins TRBV9 to TRBJ2-2; TRBD2 might be the D (5 bases). The germline V and J ends were trimmed by 0 bases and 5 bases, with 5 bases remaining between them. The germline V gene encodes CDR1 SGDLS and CDR2 YYNGEE. The CDR3 has 13 residues. CDR3: CASSVGETGELFF. The CDR3 DNA is TGTGCCAGCAGCGTAGGGGAGACCGGGGAGCTGTTTTTT.

This clone was detected only a few times. The rearrangement uses TRBV11-2 and TRBJ2-7; TRBD1 matches at 7 bases. The CDR3 runs 15 residues. Unmatched junction bases numbered 8, after V lost 4 bases and J lost 2 bases. CDR1 is SGHAT, CDR2 FQNNGV, per germline. CDR3 DNA sequence: TGTGCCAGCAGCTCAAACAGGGGCGCCACCTACGAGCAGTACTTC. The encoded protein is CASSSNRGATYEQYF.

A few counts support this clone. V usage is TRBV14 and J usage is TRBJ1-5; D is possibly TRBD1 (5 bases). CDR1 is SGHDN and CDR2 is FVKESK in the germline V gene. The CDR3 is 13 residues long. V lost 3 bases, J lost 6 bases, and 9 bases lay in between. The CDR3 is CASSQFQGQPQHF. CDR3 DNA: TGTGCCAGCAGCCAGTTTCAGGGTCAGCCCCAGCATTTT. Together with reference TRBV14 and TRBJ1-5, the CDR3 gives the full variable domain: EAGVTQFPSHSVIEKGQTVTLRCDPISGHDNLYWYRRVMGKEIKFLLHFVKESKQDESGMPNNRFLAERTGGTYSTLKVQPAELEDSGVYFCASSQFQGQPQHFGDGTRLSIL.

The chain recombines TRBV5-8 with TRBJ1-1, with 9 bases aligning to TRBD1. The germline V gene has CDR1 SGHTS and CDR2 YDEGEE. This CDR3 contains 14 residues. V lost 3 bases, J lost 1 base, and 1 base stayed unmatched. The CDR3 loop is CASSSGQGNTEAFF. CDR3 DNA: TGTGCCAGCAGCTCGGGACAGGGGAACACTGAAGCTTTCTTT.

This chain uses TRBV30 with TRBJ2-5, with 7 positions matching TRBD1. CDR1 is GTSNPN and CDR2 is SVGIG in the germline V gene (reference sequence). V lost 1 base, J lost 4 bases, and 6 bases stayed unmatched. CDR3 length equals 14 residues. CDR3 residues: CAWSATGTRETQYF. CDR3 nucleotide sequence: TGTGCCTGGAGTGCGACAGGGACAAGAGAGACCCAGTACTTC.

The V call is TRBV2, the J call TRBJ2-5, with 7 bases that match TRBD1. CDR1 is SNHLY and CDR2 is FYNNEI in the germline V gene. The CDR3 consists of 15 residues. V trimming: 1 base; J trimming: 1 base; junction bases outside the gene matches: 3. This CDR3 reads CASSEDRGTQETQYF. The CDR3 DNA reads as TGTGCCAGCAGTGAAGACAGGGGTACCCAAGAGACCCAGTACTTC. The entire variable domain, with the rest obtained from reference TRBV2 and TRBJ2-5, is as follows: EPEVTQTPSHQVTQMGQEVILRCVPISNHLYFYWYRQILGQKVEFLVSFYNNEISEKSEIFDDQFSVERPDGSNFTLKIRSTKLEDSAMYFCASSEDRGTQETQYFGPGTRLLVL.

The chain joins TRBV5-6 to TRBJ2-3; 9 bases are a match to TRBD2. With V trimmed by 0 bases and J by 7 bases, 3 bases remained unmatched. CDR1 SGHDT and CDR2 YYEEEE come from the germline V gene. The CDR3 extends over 14 amino acids. The CDR3 here is CASSLGPSGNTQYF. For the CDR3, the DNA is TGTGCCAGCAGCTTGGGCCCTAGCGGGAATACGCAGTATTTT.

This clone was picked up one time. The rearrangement joins TRBV27 to TRBJ2-2, with D uncertain. The V end lost 6 bases, the J end lost 4 bases, and 6 bases lay between the germline ends. Germline lookup yields CDR1 MNHEY and CDR2 SMNVEV (reference sequence). This CDR3 contains 12 residues. CDR3 in amino acids: CASSLFTGELFF. The CDR3 bases are TGTGCCAGCAGCCTATTCACCGGGGAGCTGTTTTTT.

This chain links TRBV10-3 with TRBJ1-4; 9 bases are a match to TRBD1. With V trimmed by 10 bases and J by 1 base, 13 bases remained unmatched. CDR3 length: 17 residues. Looked up from germline, CDR1 is ENHRY and CDR2 is SYGVKD. The CDR3 nucleotides read TGTGCCACGGCCGGGACAGGGAAGGGTTTAACTAATGAAAAACTGTTTTTT. Residues: CATAGTGKGLTNEKLFF.

This chain joins TRBV20-1 and TRBJ2-7, with D hard to call. The length of the CDR3 is 11 residues. Germline CDR1 reads DFQATT; CDR2 reads SNEGSKA (reference sequence). V lost 5 bases and J 2 bases, leaving 7 bases between the germline ends. CDR3 DNA: TGCAGTGCTCCTTTTACCTACGAGCAGTACTTC. This encodes CSAPFTYEQYF.

The V call is TRBV27, the J call TRBJ2-5, with TRBD2 as a possible D gene (5 bases). The germline CDR1 and CDR2 sequences are MNHEY and SMNVEV (reference sequence). Trimming stripped 5 bases from V and 2 bases from J, with 12 bases between. The CDR3 runs to 14 residues. CDR3 nucleotide sequence: TGTGCCAGCAGTAGGGATCGGGGTCAAGAGACCCAGTACTTC. It yields the protein CASSRDRGQETQYF.

J is TRBJ1-2 and V is TRBV11-2; possibly TRBD1 for D (6 bases). Trimming left V 5 bases short and J 6 bases short, with 10 bases between. This CDR3 region has 12 residues. CDR1 is SGHAT, CDR2 FQNNGV, per germline. CDR3 DNA sequence: TGTGCCAGCAGCATTTACAGGGATGGCTACACCTTC. This codes for CASSIYRDGYTF.

V is TRBV7-8 and J is TRBJ1-1; 8 bases are shared with TRBD1. Germline trimming cut 1 base from V and 7 bases from J; bases unmatched to any gene: 11. Germline V gene data show CDR1 as SGHVS and CDR2 as FQNEAQ. This CDR3 spans 16 amino acids. Here the CDR3 reads CASSLVPGQAVYEAFF. For the CDR3, the DNA is TGTGCCAGCAGCTTAGTTCCGGGACAGGCCGTCTATGAAGCTTTCTTT.

The chain recombines TRBV27 with TRBJ1-1, with D possibly TRBD1 on 5 matching bases. Germline-derived CDR1 and CDR2 are MNHEY and SMNVEV (reference sequence). Trimming pared 5 bases from V and 6 bases from J, leaving 10 bases between. The CDR3 extends over 12 amino acids. CDR3 sequence: CASSGQGAEAFF. The CDR3 DNA follows: TGTGCCAGCAGTGGGCAGGGCGCTGAAGCTTTCTTT.

The count of this clone is one. CDR3 protein: CASLMGGVNTGELFF. CDR3 in DNA: TGTGCCAGCCTTATGGGGGGGGTGAACACCGGGGAGCTGTTTTTT. The V gene is TRBV11-3, the J gene TRBJ2-2, with 7 nucleotides matching TRBD2. CDR3 length: 15 amino acids. The V gene end was trimmed by 8 bases and the J gene end by 1 base; junction bases not matched to a gene: 7. The germline V gene has CDR1 SGHNT and CDR2 YENEEA. Full variable domain (missing parts from reference TRBV11-3 and TRBJ2-2): EAGVVQSPRYKIIEKKQPVAFWCNPISGHNTLYWYLQNLGQGPELLIRYENEEAVDDSQLPKDRFSAERLKGVDSTLKIQPAELGDSAVYLCASLMGGVNTGELFFGEGSRLTVL.